This record covers a single TCR beta chain. The data were taken from a study of blood T cell repertoires in COVID-19. Germline V lookup: CDR1 LNHDA, CDR2 SQIVND (reference sequence). CDR3 size: 15 residues. V dropped 5 bases and J dropped 0; count of bases not matched to a gene: 7. Assay: immunoSEQ multiplex PCR; the TCRdb copy retains only in-frame clones and omits some. Seen here are 240,000 or so clones, 85% to 90% observed once, and the top ten hold over 0.85%. Sequenced sample: PBMCs or T cells enriched from blood (not recorded which). The V and J genes are TRBV19 and TRBJ2-7; 7 positions match TRBD1. The sequence came from a middle-aged man who had been exposed to COVID-19. The CDR3 DNA follows: TGTGCCAGTAGTCTACGACAGGGAAGCTCCTACGAGCAGTACTTC. This codes for CASSLRQGSSYEQYF.